This T cell receptor (beta chain) was documented in a study of T cell responses to AZD1222 COVID-19 vaccine. Overall study context: Combined were second doses at about 4 or about 12 weeks.

Clones were sequenced by immunoSEQ multiplex PCR, and TCRdb holds only the in-frame ones, with some missing. The table has roughly 180,000 clones, 90% seen once. Germline-derived CDR1 and CDR2 are LNHDA and SQIVND (reference sequence). The germline V and J ends were trimmed by 0 bases and 2 bases, with 19 bases remaining between them. The CDR3 is 18 amino acids. On this clone itself: Antigen: not known.

Regarding the study as a whole: The donors showed a predominance of white British ancestry and of females, with possible underestimation of clonal diversity. Among vaccine-associated CD4 TCRs, coverage spanned spike, with dominance at 160-218 and 743-854. Only a handful of AZD1222 recipients, about six in all, had baseline seropositivity.

The chain joins TRBV19 to TRBJ1-2, with a weak D call TRBD1 (6 bases). The source was peripheral blood, collected on day 0 of AZD1222 vaccination. This clonotype was obtained from an adult in good health. In nucleotides, the CDR3 is TGTGCCAGTAGTATAGAAAACCCACGGGACATGAAGAACTATGGCTACACCTTC. Amino acids: CASSIENPRDMKNYGYTF.